This TCR beta chain derives from a study of response to subunit inactivated influenza vaccine. Germline CDR1 LGHDT, CDR2 YNNKEL (reference sequence). The CDR3 runs to 15 residues. V was shortened by 1 base and J by 1 base, with 11 bases between the two germline ends. This clonotype was counted between two and nine times. TCRdb independently ran MiXCR on the RT-PCR reads; one entry per CDR3 protein. The sample contains about 480,000 distinct CDR3 sequences, about 25% of which appear only once. Sequences were derived from CD4+ T cells sorted from PBMCs, sampled approximately 5 days after vaccination. The sequence came from a middle-aged man who received an inactivated influenza vaccine. This chain links TRBV3-1 with TRBJ2-7; no definite D call. The chain's CDR3 is CASSQGLGRSYEQYF. The CDR3 nucleotides read TGTGCCAGCAGCCAAGGCCTAGGGCGGTCCTACGAGCAGTACTTC.